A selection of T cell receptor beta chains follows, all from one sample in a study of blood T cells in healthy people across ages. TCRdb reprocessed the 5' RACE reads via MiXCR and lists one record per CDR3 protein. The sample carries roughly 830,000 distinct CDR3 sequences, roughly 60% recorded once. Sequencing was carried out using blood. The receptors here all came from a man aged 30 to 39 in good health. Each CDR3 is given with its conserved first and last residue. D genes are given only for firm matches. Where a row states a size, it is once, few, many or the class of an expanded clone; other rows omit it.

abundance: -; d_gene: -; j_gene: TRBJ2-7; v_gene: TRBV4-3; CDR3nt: TGCGCCAGCAGCCTGGAGAGGACGGGGCTCTACGAGCAGTACTTC; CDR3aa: CASSLERTGLYEQYF
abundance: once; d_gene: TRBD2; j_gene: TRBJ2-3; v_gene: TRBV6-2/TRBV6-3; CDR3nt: TGTGTCAGCAGCTCCGGGACTAGTTTTAGCACAGATACGCAGTATTTT; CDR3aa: CVSSSGTSFSTDTQYF
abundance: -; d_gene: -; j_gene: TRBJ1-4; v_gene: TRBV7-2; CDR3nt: TGTGCCAGCAGCGGAGAAGGGGGTACCGCAACTAATGAAAAACTGTTTTTT; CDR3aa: CASSGEGGTATNEKLFF
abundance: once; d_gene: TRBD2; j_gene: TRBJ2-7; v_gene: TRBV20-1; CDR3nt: TGCAGTGCTAGAGGAGAAGCGGGGGCTGCCTACGAGCAGTACTTC; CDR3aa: CSARGEAGAAYEQYF
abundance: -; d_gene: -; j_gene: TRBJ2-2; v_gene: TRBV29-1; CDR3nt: TGCAGCATATCCGGGTCTACTAACACCGGGGAGCTGTTTTTT; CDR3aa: CSISGSTNTGELFF
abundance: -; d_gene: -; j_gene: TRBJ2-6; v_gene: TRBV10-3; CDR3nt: TGTGCCATCGGGGGTCCCTCTGGGGCCAACGTCCTGACTTTC; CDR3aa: CAIGGPSGANVLTF
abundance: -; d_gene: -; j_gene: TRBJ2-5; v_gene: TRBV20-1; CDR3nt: TGCAGTGCTAGCCCCGGACAGCGACGGACGGAGTACTTC; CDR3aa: CSASPGQRRTEYF
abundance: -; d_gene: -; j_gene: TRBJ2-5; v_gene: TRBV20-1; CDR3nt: TGCAGTGGGAGGGGGCTGGAGACCCAGTACTTC; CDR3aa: CSGRGLETQYF
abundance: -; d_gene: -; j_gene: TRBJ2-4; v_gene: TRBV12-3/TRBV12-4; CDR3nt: TGTGCCAGCAGTTTAGTTCCTCCAACCTCAATTGAAAACATTCAGTACTTC; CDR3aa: CASSLVPPTSIENIQYF
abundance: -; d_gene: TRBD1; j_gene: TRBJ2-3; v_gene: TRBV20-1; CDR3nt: TGTAGTGCTAGAGGGGACAGGGAGACAGATACGCAGTATTTT; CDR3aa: CSARGDRETDTQYF
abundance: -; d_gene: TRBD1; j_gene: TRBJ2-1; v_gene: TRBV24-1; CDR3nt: TGTGCCACCGGTGATTTGGGACAGGGGAGGGTAGATGAGCAGTTCTTC; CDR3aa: CATGDLGQGRVDEQFF
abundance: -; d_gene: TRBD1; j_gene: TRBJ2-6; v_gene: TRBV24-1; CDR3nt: TGTGCCACCAGTGATTTGGGGGACAGGGGTCCTGGGGCCAACGTCCTGACTTTC; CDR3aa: CATSDLGDRGPGANVLTF
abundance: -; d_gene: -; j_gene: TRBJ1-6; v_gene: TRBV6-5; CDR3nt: TGTGCCAGCAGTTACCTTCGGAGGGGGAGCTCCTATAATTCACCCCTCCACTTT; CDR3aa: CASSYLRRGSSYNSPLHF
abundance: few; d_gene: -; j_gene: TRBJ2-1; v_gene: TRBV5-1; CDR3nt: TGCGCCAGCAGCTCGGGGAACGGGGTCAATGAGCAGTTCTTC; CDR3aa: CASSSGNGVNEQFF
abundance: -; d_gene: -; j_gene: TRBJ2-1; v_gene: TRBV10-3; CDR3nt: TGTGCCATCAGTGTAAGGGCAGGGGTAGAAAATGAGCAGTTCTTC; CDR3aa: CAISVRAGVENEQFF
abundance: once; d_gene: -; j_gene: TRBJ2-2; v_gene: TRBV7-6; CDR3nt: TGTGCCAGCAGCTTAGTAGGAGGGGTGACCACCGGGGAGCTGTTTTTT; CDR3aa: CASSLVGGVTTGELFF
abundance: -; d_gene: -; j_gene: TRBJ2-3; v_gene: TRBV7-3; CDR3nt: TGTGCCAGCAGTCTTGGGCGTCGCACAGATACGCAGTATTTT; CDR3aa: CASSLGRRTDTQYF
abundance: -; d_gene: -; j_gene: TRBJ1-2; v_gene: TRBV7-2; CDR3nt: TGTGCCAGCAGCTTCCTCCGGGAGGGGGATGGCTACACCTTC; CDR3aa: CASSFLREGDGYTF
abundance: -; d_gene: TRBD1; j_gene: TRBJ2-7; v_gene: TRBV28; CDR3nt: TGTGCCAGCACCGCCCGGACAGGGTCCTACGAGCAGTACTTC; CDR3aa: CASTARTGSYEQYF
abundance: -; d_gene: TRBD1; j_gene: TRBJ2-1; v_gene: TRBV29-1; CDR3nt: TGCAGCGGACAGACAGGGGAACTATACAATGAGCAGTTCTTC; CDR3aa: CSGQTGELYNEQFF
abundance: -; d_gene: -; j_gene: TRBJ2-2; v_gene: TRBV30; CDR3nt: TGTGCCTGGAGTGAGCAGGGCGGGGAGCTGTTTTTT; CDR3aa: CAWSEQGGELFF
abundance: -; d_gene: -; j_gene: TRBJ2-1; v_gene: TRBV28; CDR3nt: TGTGCCACCGGGAGTGAGCAGTTCTTC; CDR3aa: CATGSEQFF
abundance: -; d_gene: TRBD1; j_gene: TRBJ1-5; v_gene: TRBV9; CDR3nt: TGTGCCAGCAGCGAGACAGGGACCCCCTATCAGCCCCAGCATTTT; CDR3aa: CASSETGTPYQPQHF
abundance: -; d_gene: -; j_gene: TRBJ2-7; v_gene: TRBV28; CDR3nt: TGTGCCAGTTGTCTGGGACAAGACGAGCAGTACTTC; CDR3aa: CASCLGQDEQYF
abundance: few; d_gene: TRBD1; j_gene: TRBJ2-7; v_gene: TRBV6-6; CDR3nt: TGTGCCAGCAGTTACGACAGGGCTCTTCGCGGCGAGCAGTACTTC; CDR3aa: CASSYDRALRGEQYF
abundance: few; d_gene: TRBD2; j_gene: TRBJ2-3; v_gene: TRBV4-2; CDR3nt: TGTGCCAGCAGCCAAGGGAGCGGGGGGCGCACAGATACGCAGTATTTT; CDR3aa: CASSQGSGGRTDTQYF
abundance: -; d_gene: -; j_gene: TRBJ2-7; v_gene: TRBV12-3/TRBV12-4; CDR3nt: TGTGCCAGTCCCACGCGGGGCTCCTACGAGCAGTACTTC; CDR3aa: CASPTRGSYEQYF
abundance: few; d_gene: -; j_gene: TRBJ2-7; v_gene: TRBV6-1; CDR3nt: TGTGCCAGCACTCCCCGGGACTACGAGCAGTACTTC; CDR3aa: CASTPRDYEQYF
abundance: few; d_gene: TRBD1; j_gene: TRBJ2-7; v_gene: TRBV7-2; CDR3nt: TGTGCCAGCAGCCAGGACAGGGACCACGAGCAGTACTTC; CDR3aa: CASSQDRDHEQYF
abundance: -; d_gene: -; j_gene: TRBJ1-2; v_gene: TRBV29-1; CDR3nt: TGCAGCGTTGTATCCGGTGCTAGTTATGGCTACACCTTC; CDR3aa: CSVVSGASYGYTF
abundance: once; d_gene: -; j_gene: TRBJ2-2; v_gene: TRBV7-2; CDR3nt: TGTGCCAGCAGCTTAGCGGGGGATAACACCGGGGAGCTGTTTTTT; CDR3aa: CASSLAGDNTGELFF
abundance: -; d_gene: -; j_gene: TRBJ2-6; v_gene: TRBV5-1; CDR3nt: TGCGCCAGCAGCCCGTACAGGGACTCTGGGGCCAACGTCCTGACTTTC; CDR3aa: CASSPYRDSGANVLTF
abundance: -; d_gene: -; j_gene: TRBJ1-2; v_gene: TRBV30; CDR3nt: TGTGCCGGGAAAATTAACTATGGCTACACCTTC; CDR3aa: CAGKINYGYTF
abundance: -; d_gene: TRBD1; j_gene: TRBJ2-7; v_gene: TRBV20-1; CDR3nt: TGCAGTGCTAGAGATGGCGAATCACCGGGACAGGAGTTTTCCGAGCAGTACTTC; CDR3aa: CSARDGESPGQEFSEQYF
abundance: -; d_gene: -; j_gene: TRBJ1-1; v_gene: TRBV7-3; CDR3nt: TGCGCATCTCAGGTTGAGGGGAACACTGAAGCTTTCTTT; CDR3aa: CASQVEGNTEAFF
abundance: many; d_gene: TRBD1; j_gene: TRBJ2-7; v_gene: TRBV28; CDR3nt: TGTGCCAGCAGTCCCAGGACAGGGATGTACGAGCAGTACTTC; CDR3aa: CASSPRTGMYEQYF
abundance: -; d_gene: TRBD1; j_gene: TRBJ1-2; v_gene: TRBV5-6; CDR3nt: TGTGCCAGCAGCTTCGGGACAGGCTCTAACTATGGCTACACCTTC; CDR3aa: CASSFGTGSNYGYTF
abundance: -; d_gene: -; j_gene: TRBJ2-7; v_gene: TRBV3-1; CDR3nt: TGTGCCAGCAGCCAAGATATCGTGACATTAGGGGACGAGCAGTACTTC; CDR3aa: CASSQDIVTLGDEQYF
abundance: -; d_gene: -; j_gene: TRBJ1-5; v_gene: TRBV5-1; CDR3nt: TGCGCCAGCAGCTTGGGAGAGGGAAACAATCAGCCCCAGCATTTT; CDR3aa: CASSLGEGNNQPQHF
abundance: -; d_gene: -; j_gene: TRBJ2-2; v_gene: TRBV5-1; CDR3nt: TGCGCCAGCAGCAACTCTGGACACGGTAACACCGGGGAGCTGTTTTTT; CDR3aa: CASSNSGHGNTGELFF
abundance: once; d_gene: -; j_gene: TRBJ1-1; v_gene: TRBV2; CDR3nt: TGTGCCAGCAGTGAAGCGCCGGTGGGCAGGTACACTGAAGCTTTCTTT; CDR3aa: CASSEAPVGRYTEAFF
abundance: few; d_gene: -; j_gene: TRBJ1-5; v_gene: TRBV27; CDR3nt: TGTGCCAGCAGTTCTATCCGGGGGGGGACCAGCAATCAGCCCCAGCATTTT; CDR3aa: CASSSIRGGTSNQPQHF
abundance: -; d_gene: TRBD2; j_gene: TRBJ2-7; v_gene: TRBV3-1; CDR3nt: TGTGCCAGCAGCCAAGATCATCCAGCGGGGGGCTCCTACGAGCAGTACTTC; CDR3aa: CASSQDHPAGGSYEQYF
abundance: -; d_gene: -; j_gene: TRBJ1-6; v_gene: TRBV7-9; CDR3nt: TGTGCCAGCAGCTCCTCCAGCAGCTATAATTCACCCCTCCACTTT; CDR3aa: CASSSSSSYNSPLHF
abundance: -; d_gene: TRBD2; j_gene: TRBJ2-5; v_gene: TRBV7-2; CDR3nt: TGTGCCAGCAGCTTAAGCGGGAGGACAGTGTGGGACCAAGAGACCCAGTACTTC; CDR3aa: CASSLSGRTVWDQETQYF
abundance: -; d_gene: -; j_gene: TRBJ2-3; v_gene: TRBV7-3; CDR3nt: TGTGCCAGCAGCTTCCGTGCTGGACGGGATACGCAGTATTTT; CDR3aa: CASSFRAGRDTQYF
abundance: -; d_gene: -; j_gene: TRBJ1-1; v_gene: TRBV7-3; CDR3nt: TGTGCCAGCAGCGGAGGGGGGGCGAACACTGAAGCTTTCTTT; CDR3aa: CASSGGGANTEAFF
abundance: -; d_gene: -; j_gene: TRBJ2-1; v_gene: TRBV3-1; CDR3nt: TGTGCCAGCAGCTCGCACCCGACCCGTTCTGAGCAGTTCTTC; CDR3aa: CASSSHPTRSEQFF
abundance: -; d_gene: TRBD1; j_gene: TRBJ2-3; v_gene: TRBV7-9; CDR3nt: TGTGCCAGCAGATTAGGGACAGGGGGACTTACAGATACGCAGTATTTT; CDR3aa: CASRLGTGGLTDTQYF
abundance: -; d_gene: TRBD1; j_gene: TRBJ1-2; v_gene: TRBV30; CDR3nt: TGTGCCTGGAGTGTACAGGGGGCGGGGGGCTACACCTTC; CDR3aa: CAWSVQGAGGYTF
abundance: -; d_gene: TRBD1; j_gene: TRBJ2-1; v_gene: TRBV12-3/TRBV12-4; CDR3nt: TGTGCCAGCAGAACGACAGGGGGCGGATCCTACAATGAGCAGTTCTTC; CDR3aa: CASRTTGGGSYNEQFF
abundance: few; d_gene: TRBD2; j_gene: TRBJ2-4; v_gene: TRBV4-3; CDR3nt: TGCGCCAGCAGCCCGACTCTAGCGGGGGAAAACATTCAGTACTTC; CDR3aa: CASSPTLAGENIQYF
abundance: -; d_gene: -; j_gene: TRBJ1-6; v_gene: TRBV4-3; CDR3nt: TGCGCCAGCAGCCAAGAGGAGGGTTCGGGCGGTTCACCCCTCCACTTT; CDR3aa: CASSQEEGSGGSPLHF
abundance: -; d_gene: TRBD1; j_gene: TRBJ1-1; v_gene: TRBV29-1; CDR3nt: TGCAGCGCCCGGGACAGGGTGAGGGCTGAAGCTTTCTTT; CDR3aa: CSARDRVRAEAFF
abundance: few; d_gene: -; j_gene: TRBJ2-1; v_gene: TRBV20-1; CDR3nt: TGCAGTGTTTCCAGGAATGGGGACATCTACAATGAGCAGTTCTTC; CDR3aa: CSVSRNGDIYNEQFF
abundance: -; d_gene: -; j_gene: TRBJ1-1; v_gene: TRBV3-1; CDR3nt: TGTGCCAGCAGCCAAGAGGGGGGCAGGGGGAACACTGAAGCTTTCTTT; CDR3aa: CASSQEGGRGNTEAFF
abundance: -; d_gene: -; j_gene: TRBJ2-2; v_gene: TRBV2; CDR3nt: TGTGCCAGCAGTAACCTCATGAACACCGGGGAGCTGTTTTTT; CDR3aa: CASSNLMNTGELFF
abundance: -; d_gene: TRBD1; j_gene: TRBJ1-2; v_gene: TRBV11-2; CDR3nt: TGTGCCAGCAGCATTAGTTACGGGACAGGAGCTAACTATGGCTACACCTTC; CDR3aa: CASSISYGTGANYGYTF
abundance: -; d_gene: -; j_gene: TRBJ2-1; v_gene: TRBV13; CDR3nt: TGTGCCAGTAGAAACCCGGGACACGGGGAGACCCAGTTCTTC; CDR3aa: CASRNPGHGETQFF